A single TCR beta chain is shown here with its context. Repertoires were generated with immunoSEQ multiplex PCR, while TCRdb's copy carries only in-frame clones and drops some. The sample lists approximately 120,000 clones; just under 90% were seen once. This specimen comes from a study of blood T cell repertoires in COVID-19. The clonotype comes from a human donor in a cohort sampled during active COVID-19. Material for sequencing was peripheral blood.

This chain's CDR3 is CASSPSANYGYTF. The DNA for the CDR3 is TGTGCCAGCAGCCCCAGTGCTAACTATGGCTACACCTTC. The genes are TRBV14 and TRBJ1-2; D uncertain. Germline CDR1 SGHDN, CDR2 FVKESK. The CDR3 contains 13 residues. V gave up 4 bases and J gave up 0 bases, with 6 bases separating them.